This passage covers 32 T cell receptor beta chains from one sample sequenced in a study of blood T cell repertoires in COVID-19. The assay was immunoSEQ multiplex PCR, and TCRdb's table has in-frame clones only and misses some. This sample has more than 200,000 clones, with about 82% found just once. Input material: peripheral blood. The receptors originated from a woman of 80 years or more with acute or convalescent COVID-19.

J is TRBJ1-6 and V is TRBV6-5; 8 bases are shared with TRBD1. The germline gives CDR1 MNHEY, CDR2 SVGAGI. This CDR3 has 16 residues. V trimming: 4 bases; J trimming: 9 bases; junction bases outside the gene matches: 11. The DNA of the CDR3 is TGTGCCAGCAGTTCACTCCCCGGGACAGGCGCTTCACCCCTCCACTTT. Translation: CASSSLPGTGASPLHF.

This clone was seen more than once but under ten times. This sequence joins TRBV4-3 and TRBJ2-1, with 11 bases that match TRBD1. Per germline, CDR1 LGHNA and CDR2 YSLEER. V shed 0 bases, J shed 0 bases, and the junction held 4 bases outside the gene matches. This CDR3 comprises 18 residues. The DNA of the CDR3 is TGCGCCAGCAGCCAAGAGGGGGACAGGGGGGACTCCTACAATGAGCAGTTCTTC. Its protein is CASSQEGDRGDSYNEQFF.

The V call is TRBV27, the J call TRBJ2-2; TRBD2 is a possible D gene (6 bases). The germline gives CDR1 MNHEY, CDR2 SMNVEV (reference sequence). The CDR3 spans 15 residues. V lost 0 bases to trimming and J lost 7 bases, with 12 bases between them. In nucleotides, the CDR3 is TGTGCCAGCAGTTTATCGGGCGGGGCTGGCGGGGAGCTGTTTTTT. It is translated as CASSLSGGAGGELFF.

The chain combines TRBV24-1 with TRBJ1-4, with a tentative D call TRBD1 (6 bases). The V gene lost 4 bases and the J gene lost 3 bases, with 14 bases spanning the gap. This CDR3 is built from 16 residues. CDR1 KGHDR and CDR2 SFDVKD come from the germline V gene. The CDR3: CATSDATGTSNEKLFF. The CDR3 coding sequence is TGTGCCACCAGTGACGCTACAGGGACCTCTAATGAAAAACTGTTTTTT.

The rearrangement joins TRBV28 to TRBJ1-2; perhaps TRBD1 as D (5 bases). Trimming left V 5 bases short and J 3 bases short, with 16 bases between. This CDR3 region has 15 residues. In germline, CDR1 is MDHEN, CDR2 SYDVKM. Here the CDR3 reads CASSQSSGSDYGYTF. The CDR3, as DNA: TGTGCCAGCAGTCAATCTTCAGGGTCAGACTATGGCTACACCTTC.

As DNA, the CDR3 is TGTGCCAGCAGTTACGTGGTGGGACAGGGTAGGAACGAGCAGTACTTC. Encoded protein: CASSYVVGQGRNEQYF. The chain recombines TRBV6-5 with TRBJ2-7, with 9 positions matching TRBD1. Germline-derived CDR1 and CDR2 are MNHEY and SVGAGI. V was pared by 2 bases and J by 5 bases, with 10 bases of the junction left unmatched. This CDR3 region has 16 residues.

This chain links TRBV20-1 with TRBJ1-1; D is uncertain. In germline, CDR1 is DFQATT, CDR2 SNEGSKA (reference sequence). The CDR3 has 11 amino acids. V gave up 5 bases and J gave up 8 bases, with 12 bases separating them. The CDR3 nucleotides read TGCAGTGCTTCGGCCCGGGTCGAAGCTTTCTTT. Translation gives CSASARVEAFF.

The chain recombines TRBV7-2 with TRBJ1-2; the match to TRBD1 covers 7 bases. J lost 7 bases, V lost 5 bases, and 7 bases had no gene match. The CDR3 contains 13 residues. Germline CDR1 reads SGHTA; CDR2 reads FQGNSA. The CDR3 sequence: CASSQRQGLGYTF. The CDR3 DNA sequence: TGTGCCAGCAGCCAAAGACAGGGACTTGGCTACACCTTC.

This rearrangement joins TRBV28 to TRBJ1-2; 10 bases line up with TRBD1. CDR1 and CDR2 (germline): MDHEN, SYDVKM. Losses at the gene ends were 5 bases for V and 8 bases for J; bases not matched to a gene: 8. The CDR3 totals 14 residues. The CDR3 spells CASSDRGRGRGYTF. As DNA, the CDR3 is TGTGCCAGCAGTGACAGGGGGCGAGGGCGCGGCTACACCTTC.

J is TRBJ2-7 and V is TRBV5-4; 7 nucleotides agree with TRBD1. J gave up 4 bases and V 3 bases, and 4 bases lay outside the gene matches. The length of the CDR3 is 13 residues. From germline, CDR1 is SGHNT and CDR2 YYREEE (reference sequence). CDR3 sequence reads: CASSWDSGYEQYF. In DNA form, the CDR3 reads TGTGCCAGCAGCTGGGACAGTGGATACGAGCAGTACTTC.

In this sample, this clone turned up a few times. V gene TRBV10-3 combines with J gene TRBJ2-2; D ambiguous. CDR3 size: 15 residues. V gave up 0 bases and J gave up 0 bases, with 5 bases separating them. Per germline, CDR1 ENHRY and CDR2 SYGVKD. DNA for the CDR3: TGTGCCATCAGTGAGTCGACACCGAACACCGGGGAGCTGTTTTTT. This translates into CAISESTPNTGELFF.

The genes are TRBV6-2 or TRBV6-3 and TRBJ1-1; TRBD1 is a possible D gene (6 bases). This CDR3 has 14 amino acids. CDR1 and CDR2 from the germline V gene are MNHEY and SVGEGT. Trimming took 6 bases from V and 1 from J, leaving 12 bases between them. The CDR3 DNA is TGTGCCAGCAGCTTTGTGACAGGGAACACTGAAGCTTTCTTT. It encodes CASSFVTGNTEAFF.

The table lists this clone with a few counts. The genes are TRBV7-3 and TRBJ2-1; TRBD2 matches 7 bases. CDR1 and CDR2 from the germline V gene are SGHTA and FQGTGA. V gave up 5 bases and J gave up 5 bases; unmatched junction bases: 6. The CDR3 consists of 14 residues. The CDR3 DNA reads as TGTGCCAGCAGCGGGACGGGAGGTGACAATGAGCAGTTCTTC. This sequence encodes CASSGTGGDNEQFF. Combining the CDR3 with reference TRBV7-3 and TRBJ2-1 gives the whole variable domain GAGVSQTPSNKVTEKGKYVELRCDPISGHTALYWYRQSLGQGPEFLIYFQGTGAADDSGLPNDRFFAVRPEGSVSTLKIQRTERGDSAVYLCASSGTGGDNEQFFGPGTRLTVL.

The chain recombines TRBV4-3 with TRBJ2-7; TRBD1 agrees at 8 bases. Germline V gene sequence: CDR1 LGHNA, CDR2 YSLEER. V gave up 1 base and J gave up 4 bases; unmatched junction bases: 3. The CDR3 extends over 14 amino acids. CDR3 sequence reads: CASSQGDRGYEQYF. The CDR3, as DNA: TGCGCCAGCAGCCAAGGAGACAGGGGTTACGAGCAGTACTTC.

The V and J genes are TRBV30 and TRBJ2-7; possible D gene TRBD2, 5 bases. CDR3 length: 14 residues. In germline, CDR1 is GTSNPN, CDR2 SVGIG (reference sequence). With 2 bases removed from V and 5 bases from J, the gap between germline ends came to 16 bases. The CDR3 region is CAWSYLGSLNEQYF. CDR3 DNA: TGTGCCTGGAGTTACTTAGGGAGTCTCAACGAGCAGTACTTC.

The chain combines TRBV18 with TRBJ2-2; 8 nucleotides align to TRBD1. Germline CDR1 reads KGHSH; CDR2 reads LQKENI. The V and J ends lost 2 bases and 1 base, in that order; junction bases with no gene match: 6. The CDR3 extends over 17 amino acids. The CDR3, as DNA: TGTGCCAGCTCACCATCGGTAGGGACAGGGAACACCGGGGAGCTGTTTTTT. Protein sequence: CASSPSVGTGNTGELFF.

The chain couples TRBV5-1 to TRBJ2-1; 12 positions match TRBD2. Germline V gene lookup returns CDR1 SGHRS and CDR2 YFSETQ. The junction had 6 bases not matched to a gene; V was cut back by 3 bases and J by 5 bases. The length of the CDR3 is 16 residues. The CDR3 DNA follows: TGCGCCAGCAGCTACCTGACTAGCGGGGGCCACAATGAGCAGTTCTTC. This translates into CASSYLTSGGHNEQFF.

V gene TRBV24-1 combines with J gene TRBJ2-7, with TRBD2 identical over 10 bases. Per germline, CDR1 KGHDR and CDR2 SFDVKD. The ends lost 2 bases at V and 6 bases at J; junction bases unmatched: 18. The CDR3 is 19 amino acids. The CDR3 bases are TGTGCCACCAGTGATTCCTCCAGCGGGGGGGCCTCTAGGGTCGGCGAGCAGTACTTC. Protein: CATSDSSSGGASRVGEQYF.

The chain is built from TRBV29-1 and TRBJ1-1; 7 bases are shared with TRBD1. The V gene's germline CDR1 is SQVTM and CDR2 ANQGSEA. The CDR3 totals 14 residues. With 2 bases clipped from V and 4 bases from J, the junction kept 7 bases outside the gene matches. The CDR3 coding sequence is TGCAGCGTTGAACCGACAGGGCGGGGCACTGAAGCTTTCTTT. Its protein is CSVEPTGRGTEAFF.

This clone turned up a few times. The CDR3 sequence: CASSQRYTEAFF. The CDR3 bases are TGTGCCAGTAGCCAGCGTTACACTGAAGCTTTCTTT. The rearrangement joins TRBV19 to TRBJ1-1; no firm D call. V shed 6 bases and J shed 3 bases, with 8 bases lying between them. The CDR3 contains 12 residues. The germline gives CDR1 LNHDA, CDR2 SQIVND (reference sequence).

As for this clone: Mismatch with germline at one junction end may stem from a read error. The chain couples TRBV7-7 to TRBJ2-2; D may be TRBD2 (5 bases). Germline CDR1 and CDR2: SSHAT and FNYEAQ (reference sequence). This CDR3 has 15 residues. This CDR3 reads CASSLASGETGELFF. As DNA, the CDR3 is TGTGCTAGCAGCTTAGCGTCGGGTGAAACCGGGGAGCTGTTTTTT.

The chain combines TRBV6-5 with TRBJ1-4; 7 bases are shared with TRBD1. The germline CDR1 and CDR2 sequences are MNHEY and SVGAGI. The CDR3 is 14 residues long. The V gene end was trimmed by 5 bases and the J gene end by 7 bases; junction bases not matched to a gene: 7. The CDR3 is CASSLGQFREKLFF. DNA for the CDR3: TGTGCCAGCAGTCTGGGACAGTTCCGTGAAAAACTGTTTTTT.

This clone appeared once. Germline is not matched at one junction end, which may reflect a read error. The chain's CDR3 is CASSLYPLTSDYTGELFF. Written as DNA, the CDR3 is TGTGCTAGCAGCTTATATCCTCTTACTAGCGACTACACCGGGGAGCTGTTTTTT. V is TRBV7-7 and J is TRBJ2-2, with 7 bases that match TRBD2. The length of the CDR3 is 18 residues. Germline values: CDR1 SSHAT, CDR2 FNYEAQ (reference sequence).

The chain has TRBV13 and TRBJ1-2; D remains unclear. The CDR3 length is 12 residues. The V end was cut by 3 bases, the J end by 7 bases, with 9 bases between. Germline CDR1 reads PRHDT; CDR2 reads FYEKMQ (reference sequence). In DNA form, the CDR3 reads TGTGCCAGCAGCTTTGGCCGGGGTGGCTACACCTTC. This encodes CASSFGRGGYTF.

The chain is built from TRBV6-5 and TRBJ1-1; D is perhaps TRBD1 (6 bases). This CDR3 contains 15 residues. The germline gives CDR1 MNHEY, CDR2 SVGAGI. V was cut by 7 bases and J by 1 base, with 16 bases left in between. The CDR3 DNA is TGTGCCAGCACGCATCAACAGGGTTGGAACACTGAAGCTTTCTTT. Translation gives CASTHQQGWNTEAFF.

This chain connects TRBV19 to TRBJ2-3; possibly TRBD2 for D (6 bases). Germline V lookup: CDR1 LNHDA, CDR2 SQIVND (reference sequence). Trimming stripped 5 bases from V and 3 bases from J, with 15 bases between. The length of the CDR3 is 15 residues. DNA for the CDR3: TGTGCCAGTAGTCTAAGACTAGAGGGAACAGATACGCAGTATTTT. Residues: CASSLRLEGTDTQYF.

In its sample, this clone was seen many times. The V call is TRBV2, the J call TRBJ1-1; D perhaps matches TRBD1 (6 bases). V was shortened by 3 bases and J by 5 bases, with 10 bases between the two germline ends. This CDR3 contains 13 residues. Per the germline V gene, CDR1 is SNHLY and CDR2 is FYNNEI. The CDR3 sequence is CASSEAGATEAFF. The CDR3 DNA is TGTGCCAGCAGTGAGGCGGGGGCAACTGAAGCTTTCTTT.

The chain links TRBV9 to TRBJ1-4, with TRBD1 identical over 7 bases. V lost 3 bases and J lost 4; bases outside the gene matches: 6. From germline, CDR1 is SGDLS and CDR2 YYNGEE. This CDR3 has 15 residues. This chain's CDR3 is CASSGGTVDNEKLFF. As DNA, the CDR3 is TGTGCCAGCAGCGGAGGGACAGTAGATAATGAAAAACTGTTTTTT. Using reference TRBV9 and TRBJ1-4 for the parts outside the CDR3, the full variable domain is DSGVTQTPKHLITATGQRVTLRCSPRSGDLSVYWYQQSLDQGLQFLIQYYNGEERAKGNILERFSAQQFPDLHSELNLSSLELGDSALYFCASSGGTVDNEKLFFGSGTQLSVL.

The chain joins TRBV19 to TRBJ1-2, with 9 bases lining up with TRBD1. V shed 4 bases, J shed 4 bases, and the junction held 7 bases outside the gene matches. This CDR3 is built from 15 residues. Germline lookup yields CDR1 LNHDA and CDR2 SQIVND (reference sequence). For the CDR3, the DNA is TGTGCCAGTAGTAACTTGGACAGGGGAGGCTATGGCTACACCTTC. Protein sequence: CASSNLDRGGYGYTF.

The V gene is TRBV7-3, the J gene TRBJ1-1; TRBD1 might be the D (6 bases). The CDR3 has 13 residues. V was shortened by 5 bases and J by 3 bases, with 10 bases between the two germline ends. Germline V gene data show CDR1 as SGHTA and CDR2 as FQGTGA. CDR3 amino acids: CASSVTGYTEAFF. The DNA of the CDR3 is TGTGCCAGCAGCGTGACAGGATACACTGAAGCTTTCTTT.

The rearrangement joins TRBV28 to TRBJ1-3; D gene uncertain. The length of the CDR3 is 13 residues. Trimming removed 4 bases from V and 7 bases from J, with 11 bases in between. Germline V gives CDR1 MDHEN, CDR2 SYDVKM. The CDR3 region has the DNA TGTGCCAGCAGTTATCAGGCGTACAACACCATATATTTT. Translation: CASSYQAYNTIYF.

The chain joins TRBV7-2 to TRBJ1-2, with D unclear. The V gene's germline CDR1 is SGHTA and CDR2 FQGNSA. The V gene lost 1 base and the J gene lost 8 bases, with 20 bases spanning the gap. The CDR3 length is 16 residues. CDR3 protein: CASSLVGVVEVGGYTF. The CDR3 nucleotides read TGTGCCAGCAGCTTAGTGGGTGTAGTGGAGGTGGGAGGCTACACCTTC.